One TCR beta chain is described in this entry. This clone's antigen is unknown. One base away there is no much larger clone; base qualities are not given. The protocol used for the library was the immunoSEQ multiplex PCR assay. This is the immuneACCESS table as TCRdb keeps it, with only in-frame sequences that have V and J called. A part of the clones is gone; compared with another copy, unresolved V genes explain less than half, and the rest is unexplained. Counted in this sample were some 130,000 clones; 96% of them appeared once. 0.4% to 0.5% of the sample is taken by the ten largest. This sample is part of a study of T cell changes during pregnancy in multiple sclerosis (dated by TCRdb to the late 2010s). As for the study more broadly: The study examined how the T cell repertoire changed over the course of pregnancy in women with multiple sclerosis.

Cut back by 4 bases and 6 bases, the V and J ends lie 13 bases apart. CDR1 and CDR2 are read off the germline V gene as KGHSY and FQNENV. The CDR3 measures 13 amino acids from cysteine to phenylalanine. The CDR3 DNA has 39 bases and is translated from base 1. Recombination joined TRBV16 with TRBJ2-7; TRBD2 is perhaps the D gene, given 6 matching bases. The origin of this receptor is a female donor with multiple sclerosis, enrolled in a pregnancy study. Here the sequenced sample was peripheral blood, taken after pregnancy. The nucleotide sequence reads TGTGCCAGCAGCCCGTCCGGGACTTCCGAGCAGTACTTC. Translated, it reads CASSPSGTSEQYF.